Listed below are T cell receptor beta chains from one sample, sequenced in a study of neurological immune-mediated disorders. One entry per CDR3 protein results from TCRdb running MiXCR on the 5' RACE reads. The sample lists just under 40,000 distinct CDR3 sequences, around 7% occurring once. Sequences were obtained from CD4+ T cells from blood. Receptors were obtained from a man in his fifties in good health. Both conserved end residues are part of each CDR3. A D gene is named only where the DNA matches it firmly. Not every row has a clone size; where given, it reads once, few, many or a size class.

D	J	size	V	DNA	CDR3
.	TRBJ2-7	many	TRBV6-2/TRBV6-3	TGTGCCAGCAGTTACGGTCGACAAGGATACGAGCAGTACTTC	CASSYGRQGYEQYF
.	TRBJ2-3	many	TRBV3-1	TGTGCCAGCAGCCTCAGTAGGAATACGCAGTATTTT	CASSLSRNTQYF
.	TRBJ2-5	many	TRBV20-1	TGCAGTGCTAATCTAGGACTGGGGGAGACCCAGTACTTC	CSANLGLGETQYF
.	TRBJ2-5	.	TRBV7-2	TGTGCCAGCAGCTTAATCAGGGGGGGGGAGACCCAGTACTTC	CASSLIRGGETQYF
.	TRBJ1-2	.	TRBV28	TGTGCCAGCAGCCCCTCTGGGACGGTGGAGGGCTACACCTTC	CASSPSGTVEGYTF
.	TRBJ1-1	many	TRBV12-3/TRBV12-4	TGTGCCAGCAGTTCATCCCAGGGAGAAACTGAAGCTTTCTTT	CASSSSQGETEAFF
.	TRBJ2-3	few	TRBV28	TGTGCCAGCAGTTTAGGCAACCCCACCACAGATACGCAGTATTTT	CASSLGNPTTDTQYF
TRBD2	TRBJ2-7	many	TRBV11-2	TGTGCCAGCAGCCCTAGGGGCGGGGGGAGCTCCTACGAGCAGTACTTC	CASSPRGGGSSYEQYF
TRBD1	TRBJ2-6	many	TRBV5-6	TGTGCCATCCTCTCGGGACAGGGGCTCGGTTCTGGGGCCAACGTCCTGACTTTC	CAILSGQGLGSGANVLTF
.	TRBJ2-6	many	TRBV5-1	TGCGCCAGCAGCGATATAGGGTCTGGGGCCAACGTCCTGACTTTC	CASSDIGSGANVLTF
TRBD1	TRBJ1-2	many	TRBV3-1	TGTGCCAGCAGCCCGAGACAGGGCAGCTATGGCTACACCTTC	CASSPRQGSYGYTF
.	TRBJ1-5	.	TRBV7-9	TGTGCCAGCAGCCGAATTCTTTCGGGAGCCACTAGCAATCAGCCCCAGCATTTT	CASSRILSGATSNQPQHF
TRBD2	TRBJ2-5	many	TRBV20-1	TGCAGTGCCCACGTTTTGCTAGCGGTCATCGGGACCCAGTACTTC	CSAHVLLAVIGTQYF
.	TRBJ1-4	many	TRBV7-2	TGTGCCAGCAGCCCCCGGAGAGGGGGAGATAATGAAAAACTGTTTTTT	CASSPRRGGDNEKLFF
TRBD2	TRBJ2-3	many	TRBV15	TGTGCCACCAATGGCGGGAGGGGCGCAGATACGCAGTATTTT	CATNGGRGADTQYF
.	TRBJ2-2	many	TRBV6-6	TGTGCCAGCAGTGTAGGGTTCACCGGGGAGCTGTTTTTT	CASSVGFTGELFF
.	TRBJ2-6	many	TRBV5-1	TGCGCCAGCAGCTTGGAGGGAATAGCTGGGGCCAACGTCCTGACTTTC	CASSLEGIAGANVLTF
.	TRBJ2-2	many	TRBV20-1	TGCAGTGCTATACACCTGATGAACACCGGGGAGCTGTTTTTT	CSAIHLMNTGELFF
TRBD1	TRBJ1-4	many	TRBV4-2	TGTGCCAGCAGCCAAGGCGGACAGGGGAATGAAAAACTGTTTTTT	CASSQGGQGNEKLFF
.	TRBJ2-1	many	TRBV7-2	TGTGCCAGCAGCTTAGCCGGGGCTGTCTACAATGAGCAGTTCTTC	CASSLAGAVYNEQFF
TRBD2	TRBJ2-2	.	TRBV11-3	TGTGCCAGCAGCTTAGGCCTAGCGGGACCGAACACCGGGGAGCTGTTTTTT	CASSLGLAGPNTGELFF
TRBD2	TRBJ2-7	many	TRBV9	TGTGCCAGCAGCCACGGCCGGCGGGGGAATTCCTACGAGCAGTACTTC	CASSHGRRGNSYEQYF